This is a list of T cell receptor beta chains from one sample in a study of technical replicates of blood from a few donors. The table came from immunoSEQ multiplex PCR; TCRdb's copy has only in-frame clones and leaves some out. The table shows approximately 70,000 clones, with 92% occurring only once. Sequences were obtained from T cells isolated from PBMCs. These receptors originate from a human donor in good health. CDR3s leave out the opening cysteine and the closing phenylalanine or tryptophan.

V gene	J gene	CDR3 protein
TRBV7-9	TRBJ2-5	ASRGLLGGQY
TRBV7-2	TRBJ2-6	ASSLLAGVVSGANVLT
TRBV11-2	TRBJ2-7	ASSLAWTSSYEQY
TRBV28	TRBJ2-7	ASSQAGLTYEQY
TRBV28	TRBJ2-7	ASSRSKREMSYEQY
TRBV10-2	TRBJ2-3	ASSEIGRTDTQY
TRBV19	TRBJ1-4	ASSIGQGFLEKLF
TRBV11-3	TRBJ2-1	ASSLALGGEQF
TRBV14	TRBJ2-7	ASSHWQGINPYEQY
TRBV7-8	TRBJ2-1	ASSLSPGLEQF
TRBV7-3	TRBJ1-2	ASSLRQGGNYGYT
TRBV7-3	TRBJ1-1	ASSIRQGWNTEAF
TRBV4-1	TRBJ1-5	ASSRGTGLNQPQH
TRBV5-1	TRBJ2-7	ASSLDGYEQY
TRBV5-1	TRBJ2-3	ASSLNIYTDTQY
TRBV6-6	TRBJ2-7	ASSYGTSYEQY
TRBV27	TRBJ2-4	ASSLSASQRSKNIQY
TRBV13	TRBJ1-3	ASSLSYSSGNTIY
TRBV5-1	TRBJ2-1	ASTPTSGTTLNEQF
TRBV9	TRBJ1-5	ASSVTLDQPQH
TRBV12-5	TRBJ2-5	ASGLAAGGRETQY
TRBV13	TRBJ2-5	ASSFRTSGRAEETQY
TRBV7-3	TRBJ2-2	ASSLTSIHAGGELF
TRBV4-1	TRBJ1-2	ASSQNGYGYT
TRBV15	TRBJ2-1	ATSREGLAGYNEQF
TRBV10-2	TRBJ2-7	ASSESMGGYEQY
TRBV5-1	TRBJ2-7	ASSLAPAYEQY
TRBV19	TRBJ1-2	ATDRANYGYT
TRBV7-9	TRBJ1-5	ASSSTGGPLNQPQH
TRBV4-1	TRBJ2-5	ASSQDSTRNQETQY
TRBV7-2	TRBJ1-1	ASSLRGMNTEAF
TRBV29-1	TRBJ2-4	SVTSGTGDNIQY
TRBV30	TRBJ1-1	AYGQANTEAF
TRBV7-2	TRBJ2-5	ASSSGRALPETQY
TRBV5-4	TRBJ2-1	ASSPRTVSYNEQF
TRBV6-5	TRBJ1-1	ASSYSIGQGVEAF
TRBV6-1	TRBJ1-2	ASSEGGSNYGYT
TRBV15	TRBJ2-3	ATSRLTSGSTDTQY
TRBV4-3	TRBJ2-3	ASSQDYGAGVSDTQY
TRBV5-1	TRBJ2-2	ASSLLGGTDTGELF
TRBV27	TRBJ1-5	ASRHATGVNQPQH
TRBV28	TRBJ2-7	ASTTYGGSYEQY
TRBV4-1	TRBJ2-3	ASSQVLRESGTDTQY
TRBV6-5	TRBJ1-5	ASSVSQYQPQH
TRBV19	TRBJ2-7	ASSGPSPRNEQY